This T cell receptor beta chain was found in a study of PD-1 blockade in classical Hodgkin lymphoma. General study results and limits: In CD4+ cells, TCR diversity went up significantly by C4D1, but in CD8+ cells it did not. Newly diagnosed patients had baseline TCR diversity that was reportedly lower than that of healthy donors. Complete responders matched newly diagnosed patients in baseline diversity. Exclusion was the outcome for patients who began nivolumab under 1 year after ASCT.

Only in-frame clones appear in the TCRdb table, and some are missing; sequencing was by immunoSEQ multiplex PCR. The table includes roughly 40,000 clones, around 87% detected once. The length of the CDR3 is 14 residues. From germline, CDR1 is SGHVS and CDR2 FQNEAQ. V shed 5 bases and J shed 4 bases, with 14 bases lying between them. As for this clone: The antigen is not known.

With no exception, relapse followed autologous stem cell transplantation in all patients, and brentuximab vedotin exposure varied. This clonotype originated in a human donor with classical Hodgkin lymphoma. The material sequenced was peripheral blood mononuclear cells (PBMCs), taken at baseline. The rearrangement links TRBV7-8 to TRBJ2-5; D is possibly TRBD1 (5 bases). The CDR3 DNA follows: TGTGCCAGCAGCCATAAGGTGGGGCGAGAGACCCAGTACTTC. Protein sequence: CASSHKVGRETQYF. Supplemented by reference TRBV7-8 and TRBJ2-5, the full variable domain reads GAGVSQSPRYKVAKRGQDVALRCDPISGHVSLFWYQQALGQGPEFLTYFQNEAQLDKSGLPSDRFFAERPEGSVSTLKIQRTQQEDSAVYLCASSHKVGRETQYFGPGTRLLVL.